This T cell receptor (beta chain) was found in a study of cytomegalovirus exposure and HLA in healthy donors. This clone showed up just a few times. Antigen: not known. Germline CDR1 and CDR2: SQVTM and ANQGSEA. The CDR3 sequence is 14 residues long. Trimming pared 8 bases from V and 0 bases from J, leaving 16 bases between. The study's findings and limits: Clonal expansion, a later analysis showed, was greater in HLA-associated TCR beta chains than in equally common others. Researchers reported that three CMV-associated chains were confirmed in vitro as CMV antigen-specific. The study dropped some indistinguishable V segments, TRBV6-2 and TRBV6-3 among them.

The PCR ran on 60 Vbeta and 13 Jbeta primers. Measured with immunoSEQ multiplex PCR; TCRdb has only the in-frame clones, and not every one. The sample includes about 200,000 clones, roughly 80% of them seen just once. The TCR comes from a woman aged 45 to 65 in good health and CMV-seronegative. The chain joins TRBV29-1 to TRBJ1-1; possibly TRBD1 for D (5 bases). The material sequenced was PBMCs. The CDR3: CSFRAEALNTEAFF. CDR3 nucleotides: TGCAGCTTCAGGGCAGAAGCTCTGAACACTGAAGCTTTCTTT.